The clone carrying this T cell receptor (beta chain) was counted a single time. The antigen remains undetermined. This sample stems from a study of radiotherapy plus CTLA-4 blockade in lung cancer. On the study more broadly: Disease control was present in under 35% of patients, and objective responses in approximately 20%.

Chemo-refractory metastatic non-small-cell lung cancer patients underwent focal radiation alongside CTLA-4 blockade with ipilimumab. Study conclusions and caveats: Early clone dynamics of blood T cells, plus interferon-beta, reportedly predicted response best. The study found tumor-derived TCR clones expanded in blood after radiotherapy plus ipilimumab.

Sequencing used immunoSEQ multiplex PCR; TCRdb keeps in-frame clones, though not all of them. The sample lists roughly 50,000 clones, 60% to 80% seen once, with 11% in the top ten. Trimming pared 6 bases from V and 1 base from J, leaving 10 bases between. The germline V gene encodes CDR1 MNHEY and CDR2 SMNVEV (reference sequence). This CDR3 contains 14 residues. The clonotype comes from a human donor with non-small cell lung cancer who had stable disease on radiotherapy plus ipilimumab. The chain employs TRBV27 and TRBJ1-5, with D tentatively TRBD1 (5 bases). The sample was peripheral blood, taken from a patient treated with radiotherapy plus ipilimumab. The CDR3 region is CASRPRASNQPQHF. The DNA of the CDR3 is TGTGCCAGCAGGCCCAGGGCCAGCAATCAGCCCCAGCATTTT.